Following are 10 T cell receptor beta chains from one sample sequenced in a study of blood T cell repertoires in COVID-19. Profiling relied on immunoSEQ multiplex PCR, and the TCRdb table lists in-frame clones only, not all of them. The table records hundreds of thousands of clones, 86% of them present only once. Sequencing was carried out using peripheral blood. Source of these receptors: a woman in her twenties or thirties with active or convalescent COVID-19.

The rearrangement uses TRBV27 and TRBJ2-7; 7 bases are shared with TRBD1. This CDR3 is 15 amino acids long. CDR1 is MNHEY and CDR2 is SMNVEV in the germline V gene (reference sequence). V lost 4 bases to trimming and J lost 7 bases; unmatched junction nucleotides: 13. The CDR3 coding sequence is TGTGCCAGCAGTTCTCAAGGGACAGCTTCTCCGGAGCAGTACTTC. It specifies CASSSQGTASPEQYF.

This clone has more than one count but fewer than ten. V gene TRBV28 combines with J gene TRBJ2-4, with D possibly TRBD2 on 6 matching bases. CDR1 is MDHEN and CDR2 is SYDVKM in the germline V gene. Trimming took 2 bases from V and 4 from J, leaving 9 bases between them. The CDR3 extends over 14 amino acids. The CDR3 sequence is CASSLRLAKNIQYF. The CDR3 DNA sequence: TGTGCCAGCAGTTTAAGGCTAGCGAAAAACATTCAGTACTTC.

This chain links TRBV3-1 (or the pseudogene TRBV3-2) with TRBJ1-1; D may be TRBD1 (5 bases). Germline V CDR1 and CDR2: LGHDT, YNNKEL (reference sequence). This CDR3 contains 14 residues. The V and J ends lost 0 bases and 6 bases respectively, with 11 bases between them. Here the CDR3 DNA reads TGTGCCAGCAGCCAAGATCGGTGGGGCGCTGAAGCTTTCTTT. Translating it yields CASSQDRWGAEAFF.

The J gene is TRBJ1-4, the V gene TRBV7-9; D gene uncertain. Germline V lookup: CDR1 SEHNR, CDR2 FQNEAQ (reference sequence). The length of the CDR3 is 15 residues. The ends were cut back, 2 bases at V and 7 bases at J, with 14 bases in the middle. The CDR3 spells CASSLSPGVAEKLFF. DNA of the CDR3: TGTGCCAGCAGCTTATCTCCGGGAGTGGCTGAAAAACTGTTTTTT. Looking up the rest from reference TRBV7-9 and TRBJ1-4 gives the full variable domain: DTGVSQNPRHKITKRGQNVTFRCDPISEHNRLYWYRQTLGQGPEFLTYFQNEAQLEKSRLLSDRFSAERPKGSFSTLEIQRTEQGDSAMYLCASSLSPGVAEKLFFGSGTQLSVL.

This clone was observed a single time. This chain connects TRBV20-1 to TRBJ2-5; D may be TRBD2 (6 bases). CDR1 and CDR2 from the germline V gene are DFQATT and SNEGSKA (reference sequence). The CDR3 is 11 amino acids. V was pared by 4 bases and J by 5 bases, with 8 bases between. CDR3 sequence reads: CSATGVETQYF. DNA of the CDR3: TGCAGTGCTACGGGGGTGGAGACCCAGTACTTC.

This rearrangement joins TRBV30 to TRBJ2-3; TRBD2 aligns across 14 bases. Germline V gives CDR1 GTSNPN, CDR2 SVGIG (reference sequence). The CDR3 loop spans 17 amino acids. V dropped 4 bases and J dropped 7; count of bases not matched to a gene: 13. The CDR3 loop reads CAWIPGTSGSTYYTQYF. The CDR3 DNA is TGTGCCTGGATTCCTGGGACTAGCGGGAGTACGTACTATACGCAGTATTTT.

This chain connects TRBV5-1 to TRBJ1-3, with D unresolved. The CDR3 covers 16 residues. Germline CDR1 is SGHRS and CDR2 is YFSETQ. The V end lost 4 bases, the J end lost 1 base, and 15 bases lay between the germline ends. Written as DNA, the CDR3 is TGCGCCAGCAGCGATCAGCCCGCGGGATCTGGAAACACCATATATTTT. Protein sequence: CASSDQPAGSGNTIYF.

The genes are TRBV5-8 and TRBJ1-1, with TRBD1 as a possible D gene (5 bases). V was shortened by 5 bases and J by 2 bases, with 13 bases between the two germline ends. CDR3 size: 14 residues. The germline gives CDR1 SGHTS, CDR2 YDEGEE. The chain's CDR3 is CASRRTTDNTEAFF. Written as DNA, the CDR3 is TGTGCCAGCAGACGTACGACAGACAACACTGAAGCTTTCTTT. The entire variable domain, with the rest obtained from reference TRBV5-8 and TRBJ1-1, is as follows: EAGVTQSPTHLIKTRGQQATLRCSPISGHTSVYWYQQALGLGLQFLLWYDEGEERNRGNFPPRFSGRQFPNYSSELNVNALELEDSALYLCASRRTTDNTEAFFGQGTRLTVV.

This clone was seen a few times. The chain carries TRBV19 and TRBJ2-1; the match to TRBD1 covers 7 bases. Unmatched junction bases numbered 7, after V lost 5 bases and J lost 9 bases. Germline V gene sequence: CDR1 LNHDA, CDR2 SQIVND (reference sequence). The CDR3 sequence is 13 residues long. The CDR3 is CASSVRDRGEQFF. As DNA, the CDR3 is TGTGCCAGTAGTGTCCGGGACAGAGGTGAGCAGTTCTTC.

The chain couples TRBV3-1 (or the pseudogene TRBV3-2) to TRBJ2-5, with 8 nucleotides matching TRBD2. This CDR3 is 16 amino acids long. V lost 2 bases to trimming and J lost 1 base; unmatched junction nucleotides: 6. From germline, CDR1 is LGHDT and CDR2 YNNKEL (reference sequence). The CDR3 here is CASSQWVSGIQETQYF. CDR3 bases: TGTGCCAGCAGCCAATGGGTTAGCGGGATCCAAGAGACCCAGTACTTC.